This is a list of T cell receptor beta chains from one sample in a study of T cell repertoires in cytomegalovirus infection. The antigens these receptors bind are not known. TCRdb ran MiXCR on the reads and lists one entry per CDR3 protein. The data contain around 100,000 distinct CDR3 sequences, roughly a tenth of them singletons. Sequencing used PBMCs, sequenced either directly or after in vitro stimulation (not recorded which). All receptors derive from a human donor in good health (CMV status not recorded). Some clones in this sample may be carry-over from other donors' samples. Each CDR3 is given with its conserved first and last residue. The D gene is left open where the match is weak. Clone sizes are given selectively: once, few, many, or a class where the clone is expanded.

>TRBJ1-5|TRBV7-9|many|-
TGTGCCAGCAGCTACGACAGTAGCAATCAGCCCCAGCATTTT
CASSYDSSNQPQHF
>TRBJ2-7|TRBV28|many|TRBD2
TGTGCCAGCAGTTTCGATCCGCTAGCGGGACCCTACGAGCAGTACTTC
CASSFDPLAGPYEQYF
>TRBJ2-3|TRBV11-2|many|-
TGTGCCAGCAGACCCAGAAGCGGTTTAAACACAGATACGCAGTATTTT
CASRPRSGLNTDTQYF
>TRBJ2-5|TRBV7-6|many|TRBD2
TGTGCCAGCAGCCTTAGCGGGAGTAGGCAAGAGACCCAGTACTTC
CASSLSGSRQETQYF
>TRBJ2-1|TRBV2|-|-
TGTGCCAGCAGTGTTTTAGGGGGAGGGGGCGATGAGCAGTTCTTC
CASSVLGGGGDEQFF
>TRBJ2-1|TRBV2|few|-
TGTGCCGGTGGACTTGACTACAATGAGCAGTTCTTC
CAGGLDYNEQFF
>TRBJ2-3|TRBV4-1|many|TRBD2
TGCGCCAGCAGCCAAGAGACGGATTTTTCTAGCGGGATTAGCACAGATACGCAGTATTTT
CASSQETDFSSGISTDTQYF
>TRBJ1-2|TRBV7-9|many|-
TGTGCCAGCAGCTTAGCTCGGGCGAACTATGGCTACACCTTC
CASSLARANYGYTF
>TRBJ2-1|TRBV7-3|few|TRBD2
TGTGCCAGCAGCCACGCGACTAGCGGGAGCACCTACAATGAGCAGTTCTTC
CASSHATSGSTYNEQFF
>TRBJ1-3|TRBV18|-|-
TGTGCCAGCTCACGGGGTTACGGAGAAAACTCTGGAAACACCATATATTTT
CASSRGYGENSGNTIYF
>TRBJ2-7|TRBV7-9|many|-
TGTGCCAGCAGCTTAGGGCGGGTCGACTCCTACGAGCAGTACTTC
CASSLGRVDSYEQYF
>TRBJ1-1|TRBV10-3|many|-
TGTGCCATCTGGGGGGGCAGGGGAAGCCCTGAAGCTTTCTTT
CAIWGGRGSPEAFF
>TRBJ2-7|TRBV12-3/TRBV12-4|many|-
TGTGCCAGCAGTTTAAGGGTCGAGCAGTACTTC
CASSLRVEQYF
>TRBJ2-1|TRBV7-9|-|TRBD2
TGTGCCAGCAGCTCCCTAGCGGGACTATTCAATGAGCAGTTCTTC
CASSSLAGLFNEQFF
>TRBJ2-1|TRBV7-2|many|TRBD1
TGTGCCAGCAGCACCAACCTACCGGGACAGGGCTATGAGCAGTTCTTC
CASSTNLPGQGYEQFF
>TRBJ1-1|TRBV30|few|-
TGTGCCTGGACCAGGGGGAACACTGAAGCTTTCTTT
CAWTRGNTEAFF
>TRBJ2-1|TRBV6-1|many|-
TGTGCCAGCAGTACAGGACTGATCTACAATGAGCAGTTCTTC
CASSTGLIYNEQFF
>TRBJ2-5|TRBV6-2/TRBV6-3|-|-
TGTGCCAGCAGCCTCCAAATAGAGACCCAGTACTTC
CASSLQIETQYF
>TRBJ1-2|TRBV7-2|many|TRBD1
TGTGCCAGCAGCTTAGCGCTCGGGACAGGCTATGGCTACACCTTC
CASSLALGTGYGYTF
>TRBJ2-5|TRBV11-2|many|TRBD1
TGTGCCAGCAGCTTGAACAGGGGACAAGAGACCCAGTACTTC
CASSLNRGQETQYF
>TRBJ2-6|TRBV12-3/TRBV12-4|-|-
TGTGCCAGCAGTTTAAGGGGAGCTGGGGCCAACGTCCTGACTTTC
CASSLRGAGANVLTF
>TRBJ2-1|TRBV7-9|many|-
TGTGCCAGCAGCCCGAGGCGGGCTCGGAACAATGAGCAGTTCTTC
CASSPRRARNNEQFF
>TRBJ2-1|TRBV24-1|many|TRBD1
TGTGCCACCAGTGAGGCCTCCGGAGACAGGGGGTTTGGTGAGCAGTTCTTC
CATSEASGDRGFGEQFF
>TRBJ2-5|TRBV24-1|-|TRBD1
TGTGCCACCAGTGACGGACAGGGGGCAGGAGAGACCCAGTACTTC
CATSDGQGAGETQYF
>TRBJ2-5|TRBV10-3|-|TRBD2
TGTGCCGCGGCCGAGCTCGGCGGGAGTCACGAGACCCAGTACTTC
CAAAELGGSHETQYF
>TRBJ2-1|TRBV5-4|many|TRBD2
TGTGCCAGCAGCTCTCAGCCAGCGGGGGGCTACAATGAGCAGTTCTTC
CASSSQPAGGYNEQFF
>TRBJ2-7|TRBV28|few|TRBD1
TGTGCCAGCAAGAAAAGGGACAGAAAGTGGTCCGAGCAGTACTTC
CASKKRDRKWSEQYF
>TRBJ2-3|TRBV7-2|many|-
TGTGCCAGCAGGCCCTCGAGCACAGATACGCAGTATTTT
CASRPSSTDTQYF
>TRBJ1-1|TRBV20-1|many|-
TGCAGTGCTAGAGTCCAAACTGAAGCTTTCTTT
CSARVQTEAFF
>TRBJ2-5|TRBV7-2|many|TRBD2
TGTGCCAGCAGCTTAATAGCGGGGCAAGAGACCCAGTACTTC
CASSLIAGQETQYF
>TRBJ2-1|TRBV12-3/TRBV12-4|many|TRBD1
TGTGCCAGCAGTTTAGGGGACAGGGGGGGTCATGAGCAGTTCTTC
CASSLGDRGGHEQFF
>TRBJ2-1|TRBV7-3|many|-
TGTGCCAGCAGCTTTGGGGGGGGGCCCAATGAGCAGTTCTTC
CASSFGGGPNEQFF
>TRBJ2-1|TRBV6-1|-|TRBD2
TGTGCCAGCAGTGAAGCTAGCGGGACATACAATGAGCAGTTCTTC
CASSEASGTYNEQFF
>TRBJ2-7|TRBV20-1|-|-
TGCAGTGCTCCTATGTGGTCCTACGAGCAGTACTTC
CSAPMWSYEQYF
>TRBJ1-6|TRBV27|many|-
TGTGCCAGCAGGGCAAGTCACAATTCACCCCTCCACTTT
CASRASHNSPLHF
>TRBJ2-3|TRBV25-1|-|TRBD2
TGTGCCAGCACCCGAGGGAGTAGCGGGAGCACAGATACGCAGTATTTT
CASTRGSSGSTDTQYF